This TCR beta chain came from a study of shared clonotypes between healthy human individuals. At the level of the study: A couple of female and a few male donors aged 18 to 49 were enrolled.

Study-wide results and caveats: Sampling covered blood only; tissue repertoires likely differ.

The authors sequenced unsorted PBMC DNA on ten immunoSEQ deep assay plates. Measured with immunoSEQ multiplex PCR; TCRdb has only the in-frame clones, and not every one. The profile covers roughly 490,000 clones, with over 60% appearing a single time and 10% to 15% taken by the ten largest. This CDR3 region has 13 residues. This clone showed up just once. Its antigen remains unknown. The receptor was derived from a woman aged 40 to 50 in good health. Some clones in this sample may be carry-over from other donors' samples. Sample: PBMCs. The chain couples TRBV21-1 to TRBJ2-1; the DNA was not used to check the table's D call, TRBD1. TRBV21-1 is designated a pseudogene. Written as DNA, the CDR3 is TGTGCCAGCAGAAGGGACAGGGAGAATGAGCAGTTCTTC. Residues: CASRRDRENEQFF.